This T cell receptor beta chain was identified during a study of human T cells and chemical hapten exposure. Time point denoted: pre-sensitization, week 0. The treatment here: therapeutic diphenylcyclopropenone sensitization with weekly scalp DPC. This clonotype occurred a few times. Unique molecular identifiers were attached to individual cDNA molecules during library preparation. Each CDR3 protein gets one entry after TCRdb re-called the RACE reads with MiXCR. The table shows about 110,000 distinct CDR3 sequences, with about 12% occurring only once. The input for sequencing was whole blood, taken in connection with sensitization to the hapten diphenylcyclopropenone (DPC). This TCR came from a woman aged 50 to 60 with alopecia areata. Some clones in this sample may be carry-over from other donors' samples.

The CDR3 DNA follows: TGCAGCGTGGCCCCGTGGGGTGTTGAGCAGTTCTTC. Residues: CSVAPWGVEQFF. This chain links TRBV29-1 with TRBJ2-1, with unresolved D. CDR3 size: 12 residues. V lost 6 bases and J lost 9, with 15 bases in between. Germline V gene lookup returns CDR1 SQVTM and CDR2 ANQGSEA.